This T cell receptor beta chain was captured by sequencing in a study of blood T cell repertoires in COVID-19. CDR3 length equals 13 residues. Germline lookup yields CDR1 SGHNT and CDR2 YENEEA. V was cut by 0 bases and J by 7 bases, with 9 bases left in between. Patients in Seattle were enrolled during active infection, then followed longitudinally. This table comes from immunoSEQ multiplex PCR, and its TCRdb copy is limited to in-frame clones, with some not included. Among about 220,000 clones, approximately 78% were seen once, and the ten largest hold about 5%. The clonotype comes from a woman in her 70s with COVID-19, enrolled during active disease. The rearrangement uses TRBV11-3 and TRBJ1-1; D is uncertain. The sequenced sample consisted of peripheral blood. The CDR3 region has the DNA TGTGCCAGCAGCTTAGAGAGAGGTCTTGAAGCTTTCTTT. This translates into CASSLERGLEAFF.